A single TCR beta chain is shown here with its context. The entry originates in a study of CD8 T cells in Susac syndrome. The V end was cut by 7 bases, the J end by 0 bases, with 10 bases between. Germline-derived CDR1 and CDR2 are LNHDA and SQIVND (reference sequence). The CDR3 loop spans 14 amino acids. A quantity of about 0.5 to 1 ug RNA underwent reverse transcription using random hexamers. TCRdb recomputed calls from the immunoSEQ multiplex PCR reads with MiXCR, one row per CDR3 protein. The sample lists 160,000 or so distinct CDR3 sequences; around 93% were seen once. V is TRBV19 and J is TRBJ1-5, with D tentatively TRBD1 (6 bases). The sequenced sample consisted of CD4+ T cells from PBMCs. The sequence was collected from a human donor in good health. CDR3 coding DNA: TGTGCCAGTAACCGGGGGCTTAGCAATCAGCCCCAGCATTTT. It is translated as CASNRGLSNQPQHF.